The sample holds one count of the clone carrying this T cell receptor beta chain. The data were taken from a study of blood T cell repertoires in COVID-19. Original processing notes: Quantification of nucleated cells was approximated via reference gene primer amplification. Assay used: immunoSEQ multiplex PCR; TCRdb lists only in-frame clones, some missing. That table furnishes V, J and clone size, whereas the DNA furnished D and trimming. The table shows approximately 210,000 clones, with just under 85% occurring only once. Which cohort a participant joined came from the clinical history participants gave. Each recovered donor of Cohort 3 presented with two negative PCRs, clearance, or symptom resolution. There are 17 residues in the CDR3. The germline V gene encodes CDR1 SGDLS and CDR2 YYNGEE. V dropped 4 bases and J dropped 2; count of bases not matched to a gene: 10.

The chain is built from TRBV9 and TRBJ2-3, with TRBD2 identical over 10 bases. The sequencing sample was made of PBMCs or T cells enriched from blood (not recorded which). The TCR sequence derives from a man in his forties who had recovered from COVID-19. CDR3 nucleotides: TGTGCCAGCAGCCCCTGGGGTAGCGGGGGGTTCACAGATACGCAGTATTTT. As protein: CASSPWGSGGFTDTQYF.